The present entry profiles one T cell receptor (beta chain) with its context. Its antigen is currently unknown. This table comes from immunoSEQ multiplex PCR, and its TCRdb copy is limited to in-frame clones, with some not included. The sample records approximately 120,000 clones, 87% being singletons. The germline CDR1 and CDR2 sequences are LGHDT and YNNKEL (reference sequence). The CDR3 consists of 13 residues. Between the trimmed V and J ends, which lost 1 base and 7 bases, there was a span of 11 bases. These data originate in a study of T cell responses to AZD1222 COVID-19 vaccine. Overall study findings and caveats: At baseline, just five to seven AZD1222 recipients tested seropositive. Nearly half of unique spike-specific TCRs reportedly avoided B.1.351 and B.1.1.7 mutated regions.

This material consisted of peripheral blood, taken on day 0 of AZD1222 vaccination. The chain is built from TRBV3-1 (or the pseudogene TRBV3-2) and TRBJ2-7; D is unclear. The receptor comes from an adult in good health. CDR3 bases: TGTGCCAGCAGCCAAGCATGGCGTTGGGAGCAGTACTTC. This sequence encodes CASSQAWRWEQYF.